This TCR beta chain originates from a study of blood T cell repertoires in COVID-19. This CDR3 spans 13 amino acids. CDR1 and CDR2 (germline): MNHEY, SMNVEV (reference sequence). Trimming took 5 bases from V and 6 from J; bases not matched to a gene: 7. Only in-frame clones appear in the TCRdb table, and some are missing; sequencing was by immunoSEQ multiplex PCR. The table includes around 50,000 clones, around nine tenths detected once. The J gene is TRBJ2-7, the V gene TRBV27; 7 bases align to TRBD1. Input material: peripheral blood. This sequence originates from a man aged 65 to 85 with acute or convalescent COVID-19. The CDR3 nucleotides are TGTGCCAGCAGTCACGGACAGGAGTTCGAGCAGTACTTC. This codes for CASSHGQEFEQYF.